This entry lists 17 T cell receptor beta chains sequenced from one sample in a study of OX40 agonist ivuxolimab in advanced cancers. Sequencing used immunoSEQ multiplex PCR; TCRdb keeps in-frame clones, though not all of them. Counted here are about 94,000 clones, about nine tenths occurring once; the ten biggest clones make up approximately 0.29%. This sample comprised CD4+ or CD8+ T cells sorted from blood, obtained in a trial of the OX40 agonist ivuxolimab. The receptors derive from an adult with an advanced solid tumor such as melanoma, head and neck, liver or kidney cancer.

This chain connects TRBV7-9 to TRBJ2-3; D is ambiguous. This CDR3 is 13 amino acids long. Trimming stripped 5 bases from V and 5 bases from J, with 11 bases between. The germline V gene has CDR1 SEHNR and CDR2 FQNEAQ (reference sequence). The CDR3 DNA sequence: TGTGCCAGCAGCCCCGATCTAGGAGATACGCAGTATTTT. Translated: CASSPDLGDTQYF.

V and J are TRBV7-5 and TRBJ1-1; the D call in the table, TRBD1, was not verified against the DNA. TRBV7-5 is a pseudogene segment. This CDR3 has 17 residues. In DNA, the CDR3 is TGTGTCAGAAGCTATAGGGGGAAGGGTACTCCCAACACTGAAGCTTTCTTT. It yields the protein CVRSYRGKGTPNTEAFF.

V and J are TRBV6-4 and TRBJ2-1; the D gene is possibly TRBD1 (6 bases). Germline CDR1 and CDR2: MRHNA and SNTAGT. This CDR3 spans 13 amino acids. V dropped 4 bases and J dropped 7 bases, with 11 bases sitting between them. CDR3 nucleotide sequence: TGTGCCAGCAGTGCAGGGGCAGGGAATGAGCAGTTCTTC. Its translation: CASSAGAGNEQFF.

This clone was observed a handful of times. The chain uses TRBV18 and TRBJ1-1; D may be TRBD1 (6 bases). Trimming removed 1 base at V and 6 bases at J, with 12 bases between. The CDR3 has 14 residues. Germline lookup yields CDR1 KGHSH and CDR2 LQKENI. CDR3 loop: CASSPQDSWPEAFF. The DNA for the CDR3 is TGTGCCAGCTCACCACAGGACAGCTGGCCTGAAGCTTTCTTT.

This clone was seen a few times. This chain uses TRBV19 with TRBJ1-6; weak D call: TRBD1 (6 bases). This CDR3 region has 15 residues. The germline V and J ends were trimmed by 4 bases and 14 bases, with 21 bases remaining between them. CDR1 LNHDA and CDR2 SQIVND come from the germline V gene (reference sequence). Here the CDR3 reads CASSTPGDNQRTLHF. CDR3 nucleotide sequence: TGTGCCAGTAGTACTCCGGGGGACAACCAAAGGACCCTCCACTTT. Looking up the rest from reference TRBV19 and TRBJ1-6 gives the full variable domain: DGGITQSPKYLFRKEGQNVTLSCEQNLNHDAMYWYRQDPGQGLRLIYYSQIVNDFQKGDIAEGYSVSREKKESFPLTVTSAQKNPTAFYLCASSTPGDNQRTLHFGNGTRLTVT.

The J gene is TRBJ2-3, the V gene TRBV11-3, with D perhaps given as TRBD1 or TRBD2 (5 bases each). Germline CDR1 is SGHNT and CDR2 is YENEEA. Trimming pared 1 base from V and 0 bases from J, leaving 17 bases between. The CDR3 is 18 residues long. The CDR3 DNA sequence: TGTGCCAGCAGCTTAGGCAGACGGGACCTCGAAAGCACAGATACGCAGTATTTT. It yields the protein CASSLGRRDLESTDTQYF. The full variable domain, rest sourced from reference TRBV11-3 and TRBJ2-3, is EAGVVQSPRYKIIEKKQPVAFWCNPISGHNTLYWYLQNLGQGPELLIRYENEEAVDDSQLPKDRFSAERLKGVDSTLKIQPAELGDSAVYLCASSLGRRDLESTDTQYFGPGTRLTVL.

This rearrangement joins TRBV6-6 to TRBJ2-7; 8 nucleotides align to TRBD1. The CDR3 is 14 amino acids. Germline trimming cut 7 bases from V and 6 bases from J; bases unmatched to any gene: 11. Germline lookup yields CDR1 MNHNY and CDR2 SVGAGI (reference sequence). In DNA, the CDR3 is TGTGCCAGCAACAGACAGGGGAGCGGTTCCGAGCAGTACTTC. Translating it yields CASNRQGSGSEQYF.

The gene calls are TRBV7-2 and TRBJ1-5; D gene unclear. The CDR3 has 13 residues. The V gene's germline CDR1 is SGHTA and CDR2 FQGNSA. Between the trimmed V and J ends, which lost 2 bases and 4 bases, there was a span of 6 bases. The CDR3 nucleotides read TGTGCCAGCAGCTTACAGCCTAATCAGCCCCAGCATTTT. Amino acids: CASSLQPNQPQHF.

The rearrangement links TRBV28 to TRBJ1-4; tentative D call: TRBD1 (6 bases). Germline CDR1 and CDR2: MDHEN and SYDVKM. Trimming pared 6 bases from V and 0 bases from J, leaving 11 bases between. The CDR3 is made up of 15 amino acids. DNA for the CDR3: TGTGCCAGCAGACCCAGGGGTGCAACTAATGAAAAACTGTTTTTT. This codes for CASRPRGATNEKLFF.

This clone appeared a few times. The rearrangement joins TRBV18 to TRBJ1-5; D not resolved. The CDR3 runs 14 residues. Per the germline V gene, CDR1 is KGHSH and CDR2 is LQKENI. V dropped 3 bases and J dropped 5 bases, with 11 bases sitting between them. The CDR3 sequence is CASSPRVADQPQHF. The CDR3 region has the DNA TGTGCCAGCTCACCGAGGGTAGCGGATCAGCCCCAGCATTTT.

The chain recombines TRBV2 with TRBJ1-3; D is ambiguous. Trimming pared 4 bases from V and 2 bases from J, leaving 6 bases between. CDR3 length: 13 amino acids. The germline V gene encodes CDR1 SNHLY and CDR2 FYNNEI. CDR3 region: CASSGEPGNTIYF. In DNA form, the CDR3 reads TGTGCCAGCAGTGGGGAGCCTGGAAACACCATATATTTT.

CDR3: CASSSTGGPSQPQHF. The DNA of the CDR3 is TGTGCCAGTAGTTCGACAGGGGGCCCTAGTCAGCCCCAGCATTTT. This chain connects TRBV19 to TRBJ1-5; 10 nucleotides agree with TRBD1. In germline, CDR1 is LNHDA, CDR2 SQIVND (reference sequence). CDR3 length equals 15 residues. J lost 6 bases, V lost 5 bases, and 7 bases had no gene match.

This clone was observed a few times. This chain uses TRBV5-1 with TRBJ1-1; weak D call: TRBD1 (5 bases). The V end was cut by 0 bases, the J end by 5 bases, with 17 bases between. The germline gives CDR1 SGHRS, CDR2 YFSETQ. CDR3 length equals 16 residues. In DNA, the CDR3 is TGCGCCAGCAGCTTGGGCAGGTGGGGCACCGGGACTGAAGCTTTCTTT. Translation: CASSLGRWGTGTEAFF.

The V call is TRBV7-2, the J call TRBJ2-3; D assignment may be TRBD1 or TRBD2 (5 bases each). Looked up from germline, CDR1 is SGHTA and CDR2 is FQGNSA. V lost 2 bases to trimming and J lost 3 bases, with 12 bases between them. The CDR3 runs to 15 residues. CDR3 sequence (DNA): TGTGCCAGCAGCTTATTCGGGGCTACGACAGATACGCAGTATTTT. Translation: CASSLFGATTDTQYF. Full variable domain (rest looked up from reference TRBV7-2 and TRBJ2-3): GAGVSQSPSNKVTEKGKDVELRCDPISGHTALYWYRQSLGQGLEFLIYFQGNSAPDKSGLPSDRFSAERTGGSVSTLTIQRTQQEDSAVYLCASSLFGATTDTQYFGPGTRLTVL.

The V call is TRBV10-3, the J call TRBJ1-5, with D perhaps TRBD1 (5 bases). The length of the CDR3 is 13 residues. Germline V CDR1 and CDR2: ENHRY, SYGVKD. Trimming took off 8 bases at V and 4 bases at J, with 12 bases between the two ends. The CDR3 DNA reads TGTGCCATCGGGGGGACGGCTAATCAGCCCCAGCATTTT. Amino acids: CAIGGTANQPQHF.

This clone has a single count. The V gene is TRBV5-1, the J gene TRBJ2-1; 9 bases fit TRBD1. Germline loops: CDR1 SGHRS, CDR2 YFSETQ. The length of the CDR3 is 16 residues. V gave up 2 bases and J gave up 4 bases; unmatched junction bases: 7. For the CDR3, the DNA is TGCGCCAGCAGCTTTTACGGGACAGGGAAATACAATGAGCAGTTCTTC. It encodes CASSFYGTGKYNEQFF.

CDR3 sequence reads: CASSPDRVYNEQFF. The CDR3 DNA reads TGTGCCAGCAGCCCGGACAGGGTCTACAATGAGCAGTTCTTC. The V and J genes are TRBV7-2 and TRBJ2-1; 8 positions agree with TRBD1. The CDR3 has 14 amino acids. Germline-derived CDR1 and CDR2 are SGHTA and FQGNSA. V shed 5 bases and J 3 bases; nucleotides not matched to a gene: 3.